The entry below describes one TCR beta chain. Germline V lookup: CDR1 SEHNR, CDR2 FQNEAQ (reference sequence). CDR3 length equals 14 residues. With 6 bases clipped from V and 3 bases from J, the junction kept 4 bases outside the gene matches. In the original processing: Amplification of reference gene primers provided the estimated nucleated cell counts. The assay was immunoSEQ multiplex PCR, and TCRdb's table has in-frame clones only and misses some. The D gene and trimming were derived from the DNA, and the V and J assignments and clone size from that table. The sample gives about 150,000 clones, around 85% of which show up once; 3% to 3.5% is in the top ten. The sample is drawn from a study of blood T cell repertoires in COVID-19. Across the study: The United States, Italy and Spain supplied acute and convalescent COVID-19 samples. T cells, B-cell-depleted T cells, or PBMCs provided the cDNA or gDNA that served as material.

The rearrangement links TRBV7-9 to TRBJ1-4; the match to TRBD1 covers 7 bases. Source material: peripheral blood. The TCR comes from a woman older than 75 with acute or convalescent COVID-19. CDR3 sequence reads: CASSRDSANEKLFF. The CDR3 coding sequence is TGTGCCAGCAGTAGGGACAGCGCTAATGAAAAACTGTTTTTT.